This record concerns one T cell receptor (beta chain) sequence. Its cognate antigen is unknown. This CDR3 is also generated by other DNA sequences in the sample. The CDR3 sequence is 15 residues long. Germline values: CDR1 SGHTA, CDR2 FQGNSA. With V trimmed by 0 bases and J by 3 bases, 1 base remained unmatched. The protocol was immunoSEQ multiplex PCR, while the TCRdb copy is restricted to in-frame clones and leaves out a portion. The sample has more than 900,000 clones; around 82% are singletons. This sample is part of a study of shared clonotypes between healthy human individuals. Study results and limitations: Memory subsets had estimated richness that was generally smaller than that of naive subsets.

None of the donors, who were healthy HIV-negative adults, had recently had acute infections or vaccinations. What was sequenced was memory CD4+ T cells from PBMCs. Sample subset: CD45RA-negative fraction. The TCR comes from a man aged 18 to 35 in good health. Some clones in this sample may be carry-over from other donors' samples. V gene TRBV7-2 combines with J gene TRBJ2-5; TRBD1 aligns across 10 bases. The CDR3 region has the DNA TGTGCCAGCAGCTTAGCGGGGACAGGGGAAGAGACCCAGTACTTC. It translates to CASSLAGTGEETQYF.